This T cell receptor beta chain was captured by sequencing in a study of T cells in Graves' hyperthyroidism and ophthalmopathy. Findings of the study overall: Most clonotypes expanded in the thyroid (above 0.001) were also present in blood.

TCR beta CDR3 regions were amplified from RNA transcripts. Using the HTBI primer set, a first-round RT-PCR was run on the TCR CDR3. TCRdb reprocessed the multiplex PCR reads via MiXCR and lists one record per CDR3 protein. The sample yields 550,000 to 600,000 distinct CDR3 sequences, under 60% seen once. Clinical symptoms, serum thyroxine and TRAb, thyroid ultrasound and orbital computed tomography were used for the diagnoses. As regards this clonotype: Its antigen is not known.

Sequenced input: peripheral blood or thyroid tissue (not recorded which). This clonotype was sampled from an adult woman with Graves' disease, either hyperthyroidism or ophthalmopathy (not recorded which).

The CDR3 region is CSARTGDSGNTIYF. The DNA of the CDR3 is TGCAGCGCAAGAACAGGGGACTCTGGAAACACCATATATTTT. V and J are TRBV29-1 and TRBJ1-3, with TRBD1 matching 7 bases. Germline CDR1 is SQVTM and CDR2 is ANQGSEA. V gave up 7 bases and J gave up 0 bases; unmatched junction bases: 6. This CDR3 has 14 amino acids.